The clone carrying this TCR beta chain is a singleton in its sample. In the original analysis: Using reference gene primer amplification, nucleated cell counts were estimated. Measured with immunoSEQ multiplex PCR; TCRdb has only the in-frame clones, and not every one. The V and J calls and clone size come from that table; D and trimming were worked out from the DNA. Counted here are roughly 230,000 clones, 85% occurring once; the ten biggest clones make up 6% to 7%. This entry comes from a study of blood T cell repertoires in COVID-19. Looking at the study overall: Italy, Spain and the United States were the sources of the convalescent and acute COVID-19 samples. From T cells, B-cell-depleted T cells, or PBMCs came the material, which was cDNA or gDNA.

V lost 0 bases, J lost 7 bases, and 8 bases stayed unmatched. This CDR3 has 16 residues. Germline lookup yields CDR1 PRHDT and CDR2 FYEKMQ (reference sequence). This chain joins TRBV13 and TRBJ1-5; 8 bases line up with TRBD1. This receptor was obtained from a woman aged 55-69 years with active or convalescent COVID-19. The sample was peripheral blood. The CDR3 sequence: CASSLGGRGQGQPQHF. CDR3 nucleotide sequence: TGTGCCAGCAGCTTAGGGGGTCGTGGACAGGGACAGCCCCAGCATTTT.